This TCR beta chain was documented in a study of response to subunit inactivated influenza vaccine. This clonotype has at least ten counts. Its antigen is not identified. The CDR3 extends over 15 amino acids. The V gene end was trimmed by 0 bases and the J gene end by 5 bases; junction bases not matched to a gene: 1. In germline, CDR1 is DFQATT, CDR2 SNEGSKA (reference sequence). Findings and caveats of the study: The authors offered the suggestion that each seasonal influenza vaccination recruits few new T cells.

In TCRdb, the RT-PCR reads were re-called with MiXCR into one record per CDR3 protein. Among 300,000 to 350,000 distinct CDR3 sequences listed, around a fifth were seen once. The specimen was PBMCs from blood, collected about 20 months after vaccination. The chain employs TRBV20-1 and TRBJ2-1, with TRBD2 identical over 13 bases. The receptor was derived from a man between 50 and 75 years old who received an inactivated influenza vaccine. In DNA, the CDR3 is TGCAGTGCTAGAGACGGGACTAGCGGGAACAATGAGCAGTTCTTC. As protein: CSARDGTSGNNEQFF.